These 31 T cell receptor beta chains came from one sample sequenced in a study of blood T cell repertoires in COVID-19. Assay used: immunoSEQ multiplex PCR; TCRdb lists only in-frame clones, some missing. The sample shows around 100,000 clones, roughly 85% of them seen only once. Material for sequencing was peripheral blood. These receptors all come from a woman aged 70-85 years with acute or convalescent COVID-19.

In this sample, this clone turned up a few times. J is TRBJ1-3 and V is TRBV5-5; D possibly corresponds to TRBD1 (6 bases). Trimming pared 2 bases from V and 4 bases from J, leaving 13 bases between. CDR1 is SGHKS and CDR2 is YYEKEE in the germline V gene (reference sequence). The CDR3 is 15 amino acids. The CDR3 is CASSFATGPGNTIYF. CDR3 bases: TGTGCCAGCAGCTTCGCAACAGGGCCCGGAAACACCATATATTTT.

V usage is TRBV6-1 and J usage is TRBJ1-2; possibly TRBD1 for D (5 bases). This CDR3 has 12 residues. Germline V CDR1 and CDR2: MNHNS, SASEGT. V shed 3 bases and J shed 7 bases, with 9 bases lying between them. As DNA, the CDR3 is TGTGCCAGCAGTGATTTTGGGGCTGGCTACACCTTC. This gives the protein CASSDFGAGYTF.

J is TRBJ1-1 and V is TRBV30, with D possibly matching TRBD1 (5 bases). The CDR3 is 12 residues long. Germline assignment: CDR1 GTSNPN and CDR2 SVGIG (reference sequence). Trimming removed 6 bases from V and 3 bases from J, with 11 bases in between. Here the CDR3 DNA reads TGTGCCTGTCCTCGGGGGGACACTGAAGCTTTCTTT. Amino acid sequence: CACPRGDTEAFF.

This chain joins TRBV10-3 and TRBJ1-1; D perhaps matches TRBD1 (5 bases). There are 14 residues in the CDR3. Germline assignment: CDR1 ENHRY and CDR2 SYGVKD. V lost 0 bases, J lost 7 bases, and 12 bases lay in between. CDR3 nucleotides: TGTGCCATCAGTGAGTCCAGACAGACAGATGAAGCTTTCTTT. Translation: CAISESRQTDEAFF.

There are a few counts of this clone. This sequence joins TRBV19 and TRBJ1-4, with unresolved D. This CDR3 spans 15 amino acids. Trimming took off 6 bases at V and 4 bases at J, with 15 bases between the two ends. From germline, CDR1 is LNHDA and CDR2 SQIVND (reference sequence). The CDR3 sequence is CASRDKTRINEKLFF. The CDR3 DNA is TGTGCCAGTAGAGACAAGACACGGATTAATGAAAAACTGTTTTTT.

The V and J genes are TRBV18 and TRBJ2-5; D is unclear. Germline assignment: CDR1 KGHSH and CDR2 LQKENI. There are 13 residues in the CDR3. V shed 8 bases and J shed 4 bases, with 14 bases lying between them. The CDR3 here is CASADGRIETQYF. CDR3 DNA sequence: TGTGCCAGCGCGGATGGAAGGATAGAGACCCAGTACTTC.

This chain connects TRBV7-9 to TRBJ2-1, with D possibly matching TRBD1 (6 bases). Germline CDR1 and CDR2: SEHNR and FQNEAQ (reference sequence). Trimming left V 3 bases short and J 7 bases short, with 13 bases between. This CDR3 spans 14 amino acids. The CDR3 sequence: CASSFGTSGNEQFF. In nucleotides, the CDR3 is TGTGCCAGCAGCTTTGGGACATCTGGGAATGAGCAGTTCTTC.

The chain links TRBV3-1 (or the pseudogene TRBV3-2) to TRBJ2-7; no clear D. In germline, CDR1 is LGHDT, CDR2 YNNKEL (reference sequence). The V and J ends lost 0 bases and 7 bases respectively, with 13 bases between them. The CDR3 contains 14 residues. CDR3 loop: CASSQDPLLKEQYF. The CDR3 DNA is TGTGCCAGCAGCCAAGATCCACTTTTAAAAGAGCAGTACTTC.

The CDR3 region has the DNA TGTGCCAGCAGCCAAGGTACCAGGAACACCGGGGAGCTGTTTTTT. Translating gives CASSQGTRNTGELFF. This chain uses TRBV3-1 (or the pseudogene TRBV3-2) with TRBJ2-2; D gene uncertain. The CDR3 covers 15 residues. V was pared by 1 base and J by 1 base, with 7 bases between. The germline V gene has CDR1 LGHDT and CDR2 YNNKEL (reference sequence).

This clone was counted between two and nine times. Other DNA sequences in the sample encode the same CDR3. V usage is TRBV30 and J usage is TRBJ1-5; the D gene is possibly TRBD1 (5 bases). Germline CDR1 and CDR2: GTSNPN and SVGIG (reference sequence). V was shortened by 4 bases and J by 2 bases, with 12 bases between the two germline ends. CDR3 size: 14 residues. Here the CDR3 DNA reads TGTGCCTGGACGGGTCAGGGTGGCAATCAGCCCCAGCATTTT. It translates to CAWTGQGGNQPQHF.

This clone turned up a few times. The rearrangement links TRBV12-3 or TRBV12-4 to TRBJ2-1; 7 bases fit TRBD2. J was trimmed by 8 bases and V by 5 bases; bases with no gene match: 3. The CDR3 covers 12 residues. The CDR3 DNA is TGTGCCAGCAGTCGAGGGAGGGATGAGCAGTTCTTC. Translating gives CASSRGRDEQFF.

The chain has TRBV21-1 and TRBJ1-5. TRBV21-1 constitutes a pseudogene. This CDR3 has 13 residues. The CDR3 region has the DNA TGTGCCAGCAAATGGACTGACCTGGGGCCCCAGCATTTT. This translates into CASKWTDLGPQHF.

DNA for the CDR3: TGTGCCAGCAGTTTATCGCCACTAGCGGGGGGGAACAATGAGCAGTTCTTC. This encodes CASSLSPLAGGNNEQFF. The chain combines TRBV27 with TRBJ2-1, with 13 bases that match TRBD2. V shed 0 bases and J 5 bases; nucleotides not matched to a gene: 4. Germline CDR1 MNHEY, CDR2 SMNVEV (reference sequence). The CDR3 covers 17 residues.

This rearrangement joins TRBV18 to TRBJ2-1; D unresolved. The CDR3 runs to 15 residues. Germline assignment: CDR1 KGHSH and CDR2 LQKENI. V lost 6 bases and J lost 6, with 18 bases in between. The CDR3 bases are TGTGCCAGCTCCCCCCTGGGCCAGATGACCAATGAGCAGTTCTTC. It yields the protein CASSPLGQMTNEQFF.

This chain uses TRBV21-1 with TRBJ2-6; the tabulated D call, TRBD2, remains unverified against the DNA. TRBV21-1 is termed a pseudogene. The CDR3 is 12 amino acids. The CDR3 bases are TGTGACGGGTGCTCTGGGGCCAACGTCCTGACTTTC. The encoded protein is CDGCSGANVLTF.

This chain joins TRBV9 and TRBJ1-4, with D maybe TRBD1 (5 bases). CDR1 is SGDLS and CDR2 is YYNGEE in the germline V gene. V lost 0 bases and J 8 bases, leaving 14 bases between the germline ends. The CDR3 covers 15 residues. The CDR3 region has the DNA TGTGCCAGCAGCGTAGCCTCGGGAGGGACGGAAAAACTGTTTTTT. Amino acid sequence: CASSVASGGTEKLFF. The complete variable domain, with remaining parts taken from reference TRBV9 and TRBJ1-4, reads DSGVTQTPKHLITATGQRVTLRCSPRSGDLSVYWYQQSLDQGLQFLIQYYNGEERAKGNILERFSAQQFPDLHSELNLSSLELGDSALYFCASSVASGGTEKLFFGSGTQLSVL.

The chain combines TRBV5-1 with TRBJ1-3, with a weak D call TRBD1 (6 bases). Germline V gene sequence: CDR1 SGHRS, CDR2 YFSETQ. CDR3 length: 15 residues. Between the trimmed V and J ends, which lost 4 bases and 8 bases, there was a span of 19 bases. In DNA, the CDR3 is TGCGCCAGCAGCCCTTCATTTGGGGGCGCGGACACCATATATTTT. This codes for CASSPSFGGADTIYF.

The chain combines TRBV18 with TRBJ1-2; 9 bases are shared with TRBD1. CDR1 and CDR2 from the germline V gene are KGHSH and LQKENI. The CDR3 extends over 17 amino acids. V dropped 2 bases and J dropped 6; count of bases not matched to a gene: 13. This chain's CDR3 is CASSPRQAQGAMDGYTF. Here the CDR3 DNA reads TGTGCCAGCTCACCAAGACAGGCACAGGGGGCGATGGATGGCTACACCTTC.

This sequence joins TRBV18 and TRBJ1-2; the match to TRBD1 covers 7 bases. The CDR3 runs 15 residues. The junction had 5 bases not matched to a gene; V was cut back by 2 bases and J by 2 bases. The germline V gene encodes CDR1 KGHSH and CDR2 LQKENI. CDR3 coding DNA: TGTGCCAGCTCACCAACGGCAGGGGGGAACTATGGCTACACCTTC. Translating gives CASSPTAGGNYGYTF.

The V gene is TRBV7-2, the J gene TRBJ1-2, with 9 bases fitting TRBD1. The germline V gene encodes CDR1 SGHTA and CDR2 FQGNSA. The ends lost 5 bases at V and 2 bases at J; junction bases unmatched: 9. The CDR3 sequence is 16 residues long. CDR3 sequence (DNA): TGTGCCAGCAGCCTACCACTTGGGACAGGGAACTATGGCTACACCTTC. It specifies CASSLPLGTGNYGYTF.

Only one count was recorded for this clone. CDR3 nucleotides: TGTGCCAGCAGCGTAACAGCGGGAGTCACCGGGGAGCTGTTTTTT. Translating it yields CASSVTAGVTGELFF. The chain joins TRBV9 to TRBJ2-2, with TRBD2 matching over 8 bases. With 1 base clipped from V and 4 bases from J, the junction kept 3 bases outside the gene matches. Germline CDR1 SGDLS, CDR2 YYNGEE. The CDR3 length is 15 residues.

The rearrangement joins TRBV5-1 to TRBJ2-5; D is unclear. V lost 4 bases to trimming and J lost 1 base, with 17 bases between them. This CDR3 comprises 16 residues. The germline gives CDR1 SGHRS, CDR2 YFSETQ. CDR3 nucleotides: TGCGCCAGCAGCGCTTTGAGGCTCTCCGGCCAAGAGACCCAGTACTTC. As protein: CASSALRLSGQETQYF.

The rearrangement links TRBV19 to TRBJ1-5; weak D call: TRBD1 (5 bases). With 7 bases removed from V and 7 bases from J, the gap between germline ends came to 20 bases. CDR1 is LNHDA and CDR2 is SQIVND in the germline V gene (reference sequence). The CDR3 spans 15 residues. The CDR3 region is CASTPGGSLSQPQHF. As DNA, the CDR3 is TGTGCCAGTACTCCTGGGGGGTCCTTGTCACAGCCCCAGCATTTT.

The rearrangement joins TRBV2 to TRBJ2-6; maybe TRBD2 (5 bases). The CDR3 has 17 residues. Germline lookup yields CDR1 SNHLY and CDR2 FYNNEI. The V and J ends lost 1 base and 0 bases respectively, with 10 bases between them. The CDR3: CASSEGGLRSGANVLTF. DNA for the CDR3: TGTGCCAGCAGTGAAGGAGGACTCCGCTCTGGGGCCAACGTCCTGACTTTC.

V and J are TRBV29-1 and TRBJ1-4; TRBD1 matches 8 bases. V was clipped by 6 bases and J by 4 bases; unmatched bases: 4. Germline V gene sequence: CDR1 SQVTM, CDR2 ANQGSEA. The CDR3 is 13 residues long. In DNA, the CDR3 is TGCAGCGTCGTTGGACAGGGTAATGAAAAACTGTTTTTT. This codes for CSVVGQGNEKLFF.

V and J are TRBV11-3 and TRBJ2-2, with D possibly being TRBD2 (5 bases). The CDR3 consists of 14 residues. Germline CDR1 is SGHNT and CDR2 is YENEEA. The germline V and J ends were trimmed by 5 bases and 5 bases, with 12 bases remaining between them. The CDR3 nucleotides read TGTGCCAGCAGCCCGAGGGCTGGAACCGGGGAGCTGTTTTTT. Amino acids: CASSPRAGTGELFF.

CDR3 sequence (DNA): TGTGCCAGCAGTTCGAGCACAGATACGCAGTATTTT. As protein: CASSSSTDTQYF. This chain links TRBV6-6 with TRBJ2-3; D gene unclear. The CDR3 is 12 amino acids. V dropped 4 bases and J dropped 0 bases, with 2 bases sitting between them. CDR1 and CDR2 from the germline V gene are MNHNY and SVGAGI (reference sequence).

The chain recombines TRBV7-8 with TRBJ1-3, with D uncertain. The CDR3 has 15 amino acids. Trimming took off 7 bases at V and 0 bases at J, with 13 bases between the two ends. The V gene's germline CDR1 is SGHVS and CDR2 FQNEAQ. DNA of the CDR3: TGTGCCAGCAACCAAGACGGGTTCTCTGGAAACACCATATATTTT. Translation gives CASNQDGFSGNTIYF.

The chain carries TRBV29-1 and TRBJ2-5, with D maybe TRBD1 (6 bases). V dropped 4 bases and J dropped 7 bases, with 16 bases sitting between them. Germline V lookup: CDR1 SQVTM, CDR2 ANQGSEA. The CDR3 covers 13 residues. The CDR3 sequence is CSVVGQNPGTQYF. Written as DNA, the CDR3 is TGCAGCGTTGTGGGACAAAACCCGGGGACCCAGTACTTC.

The chain uses TRBV5-4 and TRBJ2-5, with D possibly TRBD1 on 6 matching bases. The CDR3 covers 15 residues. The germline gives CDR1 SGHNT, CDR2 YYREEE (reference sequence). Trimming cost V 3 bases and J 2 bases, with 14 bases left between them. CDR3 loop: CASSSTQGTQETQYF. CDR3 bases: TGTGCCAGCAGCTCGACACAGGGCACACAAGAGACCCAGTACTTC.

V usage is TRBV4-2 and J usage is TRBJ2-1, with a tentative D call TRBD2 (5 bases). With 2 bases removed from V and 0 bases from J, the gap between germline ends came to 14 bases. CDR1 is LGHNA, CDR2 YNFKEQ, per germline. The CDR3 consists of 17 residues. DNA for the CDR3: TGTGCCAGCAGCCAATTAGCGACAAGCTCCTCCTACAATGAGCAGTTCTTC. Its protein product is CASSQLATSSSYNEQFF.